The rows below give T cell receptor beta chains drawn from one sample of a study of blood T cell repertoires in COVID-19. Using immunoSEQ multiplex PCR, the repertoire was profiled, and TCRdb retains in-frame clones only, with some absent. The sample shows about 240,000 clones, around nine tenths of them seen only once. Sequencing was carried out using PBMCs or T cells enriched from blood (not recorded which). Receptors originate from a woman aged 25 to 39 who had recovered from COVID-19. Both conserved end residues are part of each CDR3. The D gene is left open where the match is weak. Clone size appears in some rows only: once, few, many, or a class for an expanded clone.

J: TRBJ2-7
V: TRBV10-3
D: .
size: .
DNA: TGTGCCATCAGTGAGCCGGGAAAAACAGGGTACGAGCAGTACTTC
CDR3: CAISEPGKTGYEQYF

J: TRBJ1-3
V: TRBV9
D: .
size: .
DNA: TGTGCCAGCAGCGTAGTCCCGCAGAACACCATATATTTT
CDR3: CASSVVPQNTIYF

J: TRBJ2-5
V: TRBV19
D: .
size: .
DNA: TGTGCCAGTAGTATAGGTTCGGTCAGGGGAGAGACCCAGTACTTC
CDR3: CASSIGSVRGETQYF

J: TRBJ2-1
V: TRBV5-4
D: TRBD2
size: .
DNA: TGTGCCAGCAGCCGACCAGAGCGGGATCTCTACAATGAGCAGTTCTTC
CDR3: CASSRPERDLYNEQFF

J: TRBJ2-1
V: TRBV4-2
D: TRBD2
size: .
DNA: TGTGCCAGCAGCCAACTAGCGGGAGACCATGATGAGCAGTTCTTC
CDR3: CASSQLAGDHDEQFF

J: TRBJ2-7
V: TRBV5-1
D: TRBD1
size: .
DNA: TGCGCCAGCAGCCAAGGACAGGGGGCGGGTGGCGAGCAGTACTTC
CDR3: CASSQGQGAGGEQYF

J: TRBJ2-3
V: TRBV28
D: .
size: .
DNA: TGTGCCAGCAGTTTCCCCCGGACTCTTCCCTCGGGTTCTGAGTATTTT
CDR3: CASSFPRTLPSGSEYF

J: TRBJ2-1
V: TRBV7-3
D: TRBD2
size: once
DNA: TGTGCCAGCAGCTTACCCACCTGGAATCGAGGGGGTCCTAGCGGGGACTACAATGAGCAGTTCTTC
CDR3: CASSLPTWNRGGPSGDYNEQFF

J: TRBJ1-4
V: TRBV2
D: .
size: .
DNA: TGTGCCAGCAGTGATGGAGGACGACGCGAAAAACTGTTTTTT
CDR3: CASSDGGRREKLFF

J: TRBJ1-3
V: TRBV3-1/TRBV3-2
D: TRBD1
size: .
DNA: TGTGCCAGCAGCCTTGCGGGACAGATCGGAAACACCATATATTTT
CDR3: CASSLAGQIGNTIYF

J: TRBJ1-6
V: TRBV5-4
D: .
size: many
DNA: TGTGCCAGCAGCTTGGCCGGATTTCGGGATTCACCCCTCCACTTT
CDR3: CASSLAGFRDSPLHF

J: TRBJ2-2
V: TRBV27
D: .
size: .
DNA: TGTGCCAGCCGCCAGAGGGAACTCTCGAACACCGGGGAGCTGTTTTTT
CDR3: CASRQRELSNTGELFF

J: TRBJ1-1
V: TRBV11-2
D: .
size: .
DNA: TGTGCCAGCAGCCCCGTCAAAGGACAAGGTACTGAAGCTTTCTTT
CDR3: CASSPVKGQGTEAFF

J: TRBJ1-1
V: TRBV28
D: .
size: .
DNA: TGTGCCAGCAGTTCGGTCCTTCCGAACACTGAAGCTTTCTTT
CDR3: CASSSVLPNTEAFF

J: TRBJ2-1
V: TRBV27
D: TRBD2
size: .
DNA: TGTGCCAGCAGACAGGCTTCCCAGCGGGAGCCCCACAATGAGCAGTTCTTC
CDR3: CASRQASQREPHNEQFF

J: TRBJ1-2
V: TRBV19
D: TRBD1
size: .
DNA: TGTGCCAGTAGTACGGACAGGGGACGGGACTATGGCTACACCTTC
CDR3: CASSTDRGRDYGYTF

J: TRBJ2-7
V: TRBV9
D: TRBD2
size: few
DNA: TGTGCCAGCAGCCCGGGGACTAGCGATCTTCGAGAGCAGTACTTC
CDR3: CASSPGTSDLREQYF

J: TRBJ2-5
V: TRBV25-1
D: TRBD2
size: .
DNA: TGTGCCAGCAGTGACGGACTAGCGGGGCTGCATGAAGAGACCCAGTACTTC
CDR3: CASSDGLAGLHEETQYF

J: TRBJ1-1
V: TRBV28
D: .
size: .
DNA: TGTGCCAGCAGTCCGCCCCTGAAGGGGGAAACGGGGAACACTGAAGCTTTCTTT
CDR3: CASSPPLKGETGNTEAFF

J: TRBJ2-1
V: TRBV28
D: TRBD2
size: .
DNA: TGTGCCGCGACAAGGGCGGGAGGGGGTAATGAGCAGTTCTTC
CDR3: CAATRAGGGNEQFF

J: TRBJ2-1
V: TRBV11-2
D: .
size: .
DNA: TGTGCCAGCAGCTTAAGAGAGGTGGATGAGCAGTTCTTC
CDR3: CASSLREVDEQFF

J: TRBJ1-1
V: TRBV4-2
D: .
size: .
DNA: TGTGCCAGCAGCCAAGTTGGAGACACTGAAGCTTTCTTT
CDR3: CASSQVGDTEAFF

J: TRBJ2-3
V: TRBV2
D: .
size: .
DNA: TGTGCCAGCAAGATGGGCTGGTTGGAAGATACGCAGTATTTT
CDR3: CASKMGWLEDTQYF

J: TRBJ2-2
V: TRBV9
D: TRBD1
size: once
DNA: TGTGCCAGCAGCGTAGTAGGACAGGGTTCCGGGGAGCTGTTTTTT
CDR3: CASSVVGQGSGELFF

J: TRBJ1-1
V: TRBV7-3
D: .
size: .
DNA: TGTGCCAGCAGCTTAAGCGGGAACACTGAAGCTTTCTTT
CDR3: CASSLSGNTEAFF

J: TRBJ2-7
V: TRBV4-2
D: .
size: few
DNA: TGTGCCAGCAGCCAGGGCCCAGCCGAGTCCTACGAGCAGTACTTC
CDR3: CASSQGPAESYEQYF

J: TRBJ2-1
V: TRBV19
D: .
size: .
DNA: TGTGCCAGTAGTGGGCTTCGGTCAAGCTCCTACAATGAGCAGTTCTTC
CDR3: CASSGLRSSSYNEQFF

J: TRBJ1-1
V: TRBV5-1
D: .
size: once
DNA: TGCGCCAGCAGCGGGCAGCTGAACACTGAAGCTTTCTTT
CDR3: CASSGQLNTEAFF

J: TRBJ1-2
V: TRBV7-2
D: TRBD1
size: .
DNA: TGTGCCAGCACCATTTTAGTGGGGACAGGGTTTTATGGCTACACCTTC
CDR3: CASTILVGTGFYGYTF

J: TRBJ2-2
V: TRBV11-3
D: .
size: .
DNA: TGTGCCAGCAGCCTAACTAGAACCGGGGAGCTGTTTTTT
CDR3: CASSLTRTGELFF

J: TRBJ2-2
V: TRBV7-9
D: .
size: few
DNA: TGTGCCAGCAGTCTTCCCGGTAGCGACGGGGAGCTGTTTTTT
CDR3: CASSLPGSDGELFF

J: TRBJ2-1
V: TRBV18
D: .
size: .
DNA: TGTGCCAGCTCACGGGCAGACAATGAGCAGTTCTTC
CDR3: CASSRADNEQFF

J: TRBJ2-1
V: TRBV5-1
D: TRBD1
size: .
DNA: TGCGCCAGCAGCCTCACCGGGACAGGGTGGAACAATGAGCAGTTCTTC
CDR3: CASSLTGTGWNNEQFF

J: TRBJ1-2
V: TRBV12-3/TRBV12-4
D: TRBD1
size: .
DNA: TGTGCCAGCAGCTGGGACAGCTCGGACGGCTACACCTTC
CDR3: CASSWDSSDGYTF

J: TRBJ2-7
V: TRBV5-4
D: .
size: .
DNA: TGTGCCAGCAGCTTAGAATTCCCCGGGGAGCAGTACTTC
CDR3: CASSLEFPGEQYF

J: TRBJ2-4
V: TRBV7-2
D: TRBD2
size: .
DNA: TGTGCCAGCAGCCCGTATGGTACTAGCGGGGAAGCCAAAAACATTCAGTACTTC
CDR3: CASSPYGTSGEAKNIQYF